This T cell receptor (beta chain) was recorded in a study of early T cells in non-severe SARS-CoV-2 infection. In the study overall: Sequenced bulk RNA came from whole blood that was unsorted, and chains were unpaired. Study findings and constraints: VDJdb matching skewed toward anti-spike CD8 responses, missing private and CD4 specificities.

Individual cDNA molecules were tagged with unique molecular identifiers, the study reported. TCRdb re-called the 5' RACE reads with MiXCR, one entry per CDR3 protein. Of about 83,000 distinct CDR3 sequences in the sample, approximately 13% were seen once. Concerning this clonotype: Its cognate antigen is unknown.

Sequencing was done on a sample of whole blood. The clonotype comes from an adult who was a healthcare worker with PCR-confirmed SARS-CoV-2 infection or an uninfected control (not recorded which).

As DNA, the CDR3 is TGTGCCAGCGCGACGGGAAACACCATATATTTT. Its protein product is CASATGNTIYF. This chain connects TRBV6-5 to TRBJ1-3; the D is unclear. V lost 8 bases, J lost 4 bases, and 6 bases lay in between. This CDR3 has 11 amino acids. CDR1 is MNHEY, CDR2 SVGAGI, per germline.